The sequence of this T cell receptor beta chain was determined in a study of OX40 agonist ivuxolimab in advanced cancers. Profiled with immunoSEQ multiplex PCR; TCRdb holds only in-frame clones, not every one. The data hold roughly 72,000 clones, with approximately 84% observed a single time. V lost 7 bases, J lost 0 bases, and 9 bases lay in between. This CDR3 has 13 amino acids. Germline V gene sequence: CDR1 SNHLY, CDR2 FYNNEI. This receptor was taken from an adult with an advanced solid tumor such as melanoma, head and neck, liver or kidney cancer. The V and J genes are TRBV2 and TRBJ1-2; tentatively, D is TRBD1 (5 bases). Material: CD4+ or CD8+ T cells sorted from blood, obtained in a trial of the OX40 agonist ivuxolimab. CDR3 sequence (DNA): TGTGCCAGCACCCGGGGACCTAACTATGGCTACACCTTC. Amino acids: CASTRGPNYGYTF.